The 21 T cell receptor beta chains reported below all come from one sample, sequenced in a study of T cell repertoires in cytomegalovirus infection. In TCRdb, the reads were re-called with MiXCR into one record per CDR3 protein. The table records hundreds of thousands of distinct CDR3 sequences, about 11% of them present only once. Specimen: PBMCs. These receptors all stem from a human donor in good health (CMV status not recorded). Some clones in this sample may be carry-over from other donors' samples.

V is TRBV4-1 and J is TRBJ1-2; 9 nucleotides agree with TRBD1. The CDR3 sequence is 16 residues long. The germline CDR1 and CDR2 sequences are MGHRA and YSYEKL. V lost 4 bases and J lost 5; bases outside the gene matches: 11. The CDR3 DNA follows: TGCGCCAGCAGCCCAGTTTCGACAGGGGGAATTTATGGCTACACCTTC. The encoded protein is CASSPVSTGGIYGYTF.

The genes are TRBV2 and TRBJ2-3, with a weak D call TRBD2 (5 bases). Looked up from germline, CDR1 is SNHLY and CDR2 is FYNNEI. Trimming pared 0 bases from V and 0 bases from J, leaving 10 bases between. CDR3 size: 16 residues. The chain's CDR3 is CASSEAVARSTDTQYF. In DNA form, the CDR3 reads TGTGCCAGCAGTGAAGCGGTAGCGAGGAGCACAGATACGCAGTATTTT.

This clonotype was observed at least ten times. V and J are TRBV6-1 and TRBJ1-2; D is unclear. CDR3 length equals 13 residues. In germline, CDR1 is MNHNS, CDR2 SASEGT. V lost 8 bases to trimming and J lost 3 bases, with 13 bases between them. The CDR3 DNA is TGTGCCAGCCGTGTCGGACTATACTATGGCTACACCTTC. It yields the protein CASRVGLYYGYTF.

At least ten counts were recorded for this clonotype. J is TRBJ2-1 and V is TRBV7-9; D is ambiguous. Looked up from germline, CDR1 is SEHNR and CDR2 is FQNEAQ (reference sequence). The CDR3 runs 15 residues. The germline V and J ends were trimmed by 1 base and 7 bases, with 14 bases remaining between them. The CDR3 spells CASSLEGFGRNEQFF. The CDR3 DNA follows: TGTGCCAGCAGCTTAGAAGGTTTTGGCCGTAATGAGCAGTTCTTC.

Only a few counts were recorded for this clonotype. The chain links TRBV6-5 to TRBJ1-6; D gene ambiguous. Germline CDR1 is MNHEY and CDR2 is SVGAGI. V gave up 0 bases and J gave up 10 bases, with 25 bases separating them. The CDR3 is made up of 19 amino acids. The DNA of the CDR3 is TGTGCCAGCAGTTACTCTCACCCTGACGGGATAAGTAATCGGTCACCCCTCCACTTT. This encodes CASSYSHPDGISNRSPLHF.

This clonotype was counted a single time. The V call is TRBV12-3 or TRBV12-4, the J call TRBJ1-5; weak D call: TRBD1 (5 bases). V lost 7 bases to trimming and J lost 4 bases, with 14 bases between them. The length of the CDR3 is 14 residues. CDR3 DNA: TGTGCCAGCAACCCGGGGGGGGAGAATCAGCCCCAGCATTTT. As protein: CASNPGGENQPQHF.

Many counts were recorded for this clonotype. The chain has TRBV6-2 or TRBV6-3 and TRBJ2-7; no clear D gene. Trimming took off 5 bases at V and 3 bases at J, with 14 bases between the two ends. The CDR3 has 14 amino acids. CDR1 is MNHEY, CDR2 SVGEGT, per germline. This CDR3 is CASSGMVGIYEQYF. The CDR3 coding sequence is TGTGCCAGCAGTGGAATGGTCGGTATCTACGAGCAGTACTTC.

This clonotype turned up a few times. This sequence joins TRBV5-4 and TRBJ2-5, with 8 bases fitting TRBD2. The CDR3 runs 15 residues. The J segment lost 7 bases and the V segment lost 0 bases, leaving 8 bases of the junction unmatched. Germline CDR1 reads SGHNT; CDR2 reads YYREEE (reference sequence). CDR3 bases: TGTGCCAGCAGCTTGGTTGACGAGGCGGGAGGGACCCAGTACTTC. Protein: CASSLVDEAGGTQYF.

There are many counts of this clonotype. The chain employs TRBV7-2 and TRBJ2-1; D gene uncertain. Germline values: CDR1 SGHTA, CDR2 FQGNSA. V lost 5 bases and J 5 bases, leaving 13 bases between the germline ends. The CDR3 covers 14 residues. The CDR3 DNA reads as TGTGCCAGCAGCCCTAGTATTCTCCACAATGAGCAGTTCTTC. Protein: CASSPSILHNEQFF.

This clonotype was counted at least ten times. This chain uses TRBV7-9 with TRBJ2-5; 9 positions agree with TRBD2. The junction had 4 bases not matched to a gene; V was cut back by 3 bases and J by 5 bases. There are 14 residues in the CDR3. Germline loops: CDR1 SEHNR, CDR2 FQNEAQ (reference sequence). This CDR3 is CASSFGTSGETQYF. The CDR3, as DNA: TGTGCCAGCAGCTTTGGTACTAGCGGGGAGACCCAGTACTTC.

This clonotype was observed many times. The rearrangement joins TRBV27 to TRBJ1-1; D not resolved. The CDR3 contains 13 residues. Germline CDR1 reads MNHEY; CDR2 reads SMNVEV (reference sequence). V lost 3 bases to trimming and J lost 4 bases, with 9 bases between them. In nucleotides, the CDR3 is TGTGCCAGCAGTTTTTCTACGGGCACTGAAGCTTTCTTT. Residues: CASSFSTGTEAFF.

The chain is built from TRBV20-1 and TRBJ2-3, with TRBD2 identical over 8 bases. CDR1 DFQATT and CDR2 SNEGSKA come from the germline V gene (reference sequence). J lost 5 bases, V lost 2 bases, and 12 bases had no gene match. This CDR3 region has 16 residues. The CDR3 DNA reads TGCAGTGCTAGAAGGGGAACTAGCGGATTGAAAGATACGCAGTATTTT. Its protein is CSARRGTSGLKDTQYF.

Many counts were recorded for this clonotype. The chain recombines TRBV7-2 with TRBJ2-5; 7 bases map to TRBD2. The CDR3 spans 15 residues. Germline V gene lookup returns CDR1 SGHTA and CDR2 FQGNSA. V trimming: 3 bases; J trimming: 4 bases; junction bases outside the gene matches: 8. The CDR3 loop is CASSLGDPGGETQYF. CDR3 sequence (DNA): TGTGCCAGCAGCTTGGGGGACCCGGGGGGAGAGACCCAGTACTTC.

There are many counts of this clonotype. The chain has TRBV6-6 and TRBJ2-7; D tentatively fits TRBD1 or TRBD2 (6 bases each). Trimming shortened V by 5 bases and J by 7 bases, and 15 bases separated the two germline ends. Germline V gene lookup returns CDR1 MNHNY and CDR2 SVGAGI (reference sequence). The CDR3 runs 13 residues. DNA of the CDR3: TGTGCCAGCAGTATAACTGGAGGGGGGGAGCAGTACTTC. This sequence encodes CASSITGGGEQYF.

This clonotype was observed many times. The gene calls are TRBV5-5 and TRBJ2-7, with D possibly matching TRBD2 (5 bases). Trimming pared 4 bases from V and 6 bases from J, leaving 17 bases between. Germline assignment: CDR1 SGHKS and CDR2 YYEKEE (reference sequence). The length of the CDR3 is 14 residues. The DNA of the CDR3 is TGTGCCAGCAGCCGGGGTGGTCCCAAAGCCGAGCAGTACTTC. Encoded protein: CASSRGGPKAEQYF.

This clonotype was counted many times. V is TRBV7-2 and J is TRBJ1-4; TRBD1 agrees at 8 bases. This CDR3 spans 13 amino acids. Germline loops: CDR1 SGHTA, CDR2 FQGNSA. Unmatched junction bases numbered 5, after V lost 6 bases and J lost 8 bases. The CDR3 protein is CASRDRVTEKLFF. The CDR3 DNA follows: TGTGCCAGCAGGGACAGGGTTACGGAAAAACTGTTTTTT.

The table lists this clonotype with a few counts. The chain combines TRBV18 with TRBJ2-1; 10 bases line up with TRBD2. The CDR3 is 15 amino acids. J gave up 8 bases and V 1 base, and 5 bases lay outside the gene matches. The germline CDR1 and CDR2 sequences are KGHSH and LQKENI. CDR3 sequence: CASSPQSGGADEQFF. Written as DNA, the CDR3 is TGTGCCAGCTCACCACAAAGCGGGGGGGCAGATGAGCAGTTCTTC.

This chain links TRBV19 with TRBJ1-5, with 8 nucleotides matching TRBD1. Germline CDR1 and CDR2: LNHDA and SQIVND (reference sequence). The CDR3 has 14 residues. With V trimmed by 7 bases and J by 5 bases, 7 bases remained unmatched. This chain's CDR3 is CASTTDREYQPQHF. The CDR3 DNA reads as TGTGCCAGTACCACGGACAGGGAATATCAGCCCCAGCATTTT.

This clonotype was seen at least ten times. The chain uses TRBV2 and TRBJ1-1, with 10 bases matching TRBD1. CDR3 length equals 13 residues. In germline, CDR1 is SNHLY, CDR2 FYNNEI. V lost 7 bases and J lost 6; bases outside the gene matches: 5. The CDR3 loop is CASNGQGGAEAFF. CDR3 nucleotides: TGTGCCAGCAACGGACAGGGGGGCGCTGAAGCTTTCTTT.

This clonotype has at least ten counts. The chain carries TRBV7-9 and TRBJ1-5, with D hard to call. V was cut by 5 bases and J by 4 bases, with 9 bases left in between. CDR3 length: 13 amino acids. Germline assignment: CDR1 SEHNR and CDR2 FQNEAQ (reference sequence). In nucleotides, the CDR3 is TGTGCCAGCAGCCAGAGAACTAATCAGCCCCAGCATTTT. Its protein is CASSQRTNQPQHF. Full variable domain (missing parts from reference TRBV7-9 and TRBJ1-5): DTGVSQNPRHKITKRGQNVTFRCDPISEHNRLYWYRQTLGQGPEFLTYFQNEAQLEKSRLLSDRFSAERPKGSFSTLEIQRTEQGDSAMYLCASSQRTNQPQHFGDGTRLSIL.

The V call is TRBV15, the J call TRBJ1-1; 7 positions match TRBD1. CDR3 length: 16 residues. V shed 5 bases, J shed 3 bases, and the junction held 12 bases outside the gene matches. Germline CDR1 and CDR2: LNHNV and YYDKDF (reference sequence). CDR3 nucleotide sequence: TGTGCCACCAGCTCCGGGGGGGGCAGGGGGGACACTGAAGCTTTCTTT. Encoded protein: CATSSGGGRGDTEAFF.